A selection of T cell receptor beta chains follows, all from one sample in a study of T cells in Graves' hyperthyroidism and ophthalmopathy. TCRdb reprocessed the multiplex PCR reads via MiXCR and lists one record per CDR3 protein. The repertoire consists of about 410,000 distinct CDR3 sequences, with over 12% occurring once and the leading ten covering 13%. Material for sequencing was blood. Receptors originate from a man aged 18 to 29 with Graves' ophthalmopathy. CDR3s include the opening cysteine and the closing phenylalanine or tryptophan. The order of the fields is V gene, J gene, CDR3 protein.

TRBV11-2	TRBJ2-7	CASSFPLGLSYEQYF
TRBV30	TRBJ1-6	CAWSLQGAWNSPLHF
TRBV30	TRBJ1-1	CAWNEENTEAFF
TRBV7-2	TRBJ1-2	CASSLGVGGSNYGYTF
TRBV6-1	TRBJ1-2	CASSWGGANYGYTF
TRBV30	TRBJ1-4	CAWHAEAATNEKLFF
TRBV3-1	TRBJ1-1	CASSQDGPVEAFF
TRBV7-9	TRBJ1-2	CASSSDRDGYTF
TRBV19	TRBJ1-5	CASTKGTGVGQPQHF
TRBV20-1	TRBJ2-3	CSAREGTSGFTDTQYF
TRBV12-3/TRBV12-4	TRBJ1-3	CASRAGRGNTIYF
TRBV6-1	TRBJ2-1	CASSARTSGPSSYNEQFF
TRBV3-1	TRBJ2-5	CASSHRGDQETQYF
TRBV24-1	TRBJ1-2	CAPAYGYTF
TRBV20-1	TRBJ2-3	CSATGAPKTDTQYF
TRBV7-2	TRBJ1-2	CASSLGQGAYGYTF
TRBV7-9	TRBJ2-1	CASSLALSAGEQFF
TRBV11-3	TRBJ2-3	CASSNLPRSGGTDTQYF
TRBV10-3	TRBJ2-5	CAISSGAQETQYF
TRBV20-1	TRBJ2-7	CSARDHTYEQYF
TRBV4-1	TRBJ1-2	CASSQEDTNYGYTF
TRBV12-3/TRBV12-4	TRBJ2-3	CASSLRREYADTQYF
TRBV6-1	TRBJ2-3	CASRPGLAGDTQYF
TRBV3-1	TRBJ1-2	CASSQEGWRNYGYTF
TRBV11-2	TRBJ2-2	CASSFSGGMTGELFF
TRBV13	TRBJ1-4	CASSLLGFDEKLFF
TRBV5-1	TRBJ2-3	CASSLMGEVADTQYF
TRBV27	TRBJ1-1	CASSTGFEAFF
TRBV7-8	TRBJ2-1	CASRKKDRGSSLDNEQFF
TRBV13	TRBJ2-5	CASSRQSETQYF
TRBV5-1	TRBJ2-7	CASSAGTGEIYEQYF
TRBV11-3	TRBJ2-1	CASSLGVGAGAFNEQFF
TRBV3-1	TRBJ2-3	CANSQGTAVSTDTQYF
TRBV7-3	TRBJ2-2	CASSHIGGVGTGELFF
TRBV29-1	TRBJ1-1	CSVWGQGAQWVTEAFF
TRBV3-1	TRBJ2-3	CASSQVNSGKGGSTDTQYF
TRBV7-2	TRBJ2-7	CASSPGAPSYEQYF
TRBV30	TRBJ2-7	CAWSGLKTGRGVYEQYF
TRBV14	TRBJ2-5	CASSQESRMGQYF
TRBV7-2	TRBJ2-1	CASSRVAGYNEQFF
TRBV6-2/TRBV6-3	TRBJ2-5	CASQLSLAGEQETQYF
TRBV6-1	TRBJ1-3	CASRSIDKNSGNTIYF
TRBV6-2/TRBV6-3	TRBJ2-5	CASSYPDLHF
TRBV27	TRBJ2-7	CASSATPGQGVYEQYF
TRBV30	TRBJ2-1	CACGTSAYNEQFF
TRBV24-1	TRBJ2-1	CATGLAAYNEQFF
TRBV5-1	TRBJ2-2	CASSLGHTGELFF
TRBV12-3/TRBV12-4	TRBJ2-7	CASRLGTGGSYEQYF
TRBV7-9	TRBJ2-3	CASSTMTVSTDTQYF
TRBV3-1	TRBJ2-3	CASSQHYGTDTQYF
TRBV3-1	TRBJ2-7	CASSQASGGSSEQYF
TRBV4-1	TRBJ2-7	CASSRLFSAGRTYEQYF
TRBV4-1	TRBJ1-5	CASSQSLFAVRGLTAQPQHF
TRBV12-3/TRBV12-4	TRBJ2-3	CASSFMISGGPSSTDTQYF
TRBV20-1	TRBJ2-1	CSARGGTSGGAGNEQFF
TRBV6-1	TRBJ1-2	CASSVTGTEPSGYTF
TRBV14	TRBJ2-1	CASSQRDSNEQFF
TRBV11-3	TRBJ1-5	CASGEFCRGPYNQPQHF